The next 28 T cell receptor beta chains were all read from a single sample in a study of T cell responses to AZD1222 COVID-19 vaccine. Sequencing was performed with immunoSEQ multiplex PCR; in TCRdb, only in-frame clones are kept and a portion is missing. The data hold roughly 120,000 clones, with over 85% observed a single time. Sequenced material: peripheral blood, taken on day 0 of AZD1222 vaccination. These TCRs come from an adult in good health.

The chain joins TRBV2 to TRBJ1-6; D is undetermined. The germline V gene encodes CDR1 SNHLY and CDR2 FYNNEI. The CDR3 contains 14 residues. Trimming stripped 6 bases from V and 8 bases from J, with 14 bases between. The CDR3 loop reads CASRLGIVDSPLHF. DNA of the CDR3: TGTGCCAGCAGGCTGGGGATTGTTGATTCACCCCTCCACTTT. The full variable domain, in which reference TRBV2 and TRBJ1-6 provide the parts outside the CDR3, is EPEVTQTPSHQVTQMGQEVILRCVPISNHLYFYWYRQILGQKVEFLVSFYNNEISEKSEIFDDQFSVERPDGSNFTLKIRSTKLEDSAMYFCASRLGIVDSPLHFGNGTRLTVT.

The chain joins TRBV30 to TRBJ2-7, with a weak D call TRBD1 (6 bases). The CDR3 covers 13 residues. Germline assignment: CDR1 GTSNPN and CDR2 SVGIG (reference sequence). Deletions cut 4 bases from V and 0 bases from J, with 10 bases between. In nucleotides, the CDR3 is TGTGCCTGGACCCAGGGGAGCTCCTACGAGCAGTACTTC. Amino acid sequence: CAWTQGSSYEQYF.

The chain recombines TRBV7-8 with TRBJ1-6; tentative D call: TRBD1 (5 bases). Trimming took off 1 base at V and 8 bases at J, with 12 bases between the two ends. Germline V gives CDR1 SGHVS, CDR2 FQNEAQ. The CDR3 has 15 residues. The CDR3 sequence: CASSLDGTYDSPLHF. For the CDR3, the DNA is TGTGCCAGCAGCTTAGATGGGACGTATGATTCACCCCTCCACTTT.

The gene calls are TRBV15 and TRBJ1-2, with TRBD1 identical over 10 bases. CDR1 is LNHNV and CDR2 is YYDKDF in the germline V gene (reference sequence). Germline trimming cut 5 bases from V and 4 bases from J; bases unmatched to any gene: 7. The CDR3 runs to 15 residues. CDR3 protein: CATSDGQGVIYGYTF. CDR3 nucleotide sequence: TGTGCCACCAGCGACGGACAGGGGGTTATCTATGGCTACACCTTC.

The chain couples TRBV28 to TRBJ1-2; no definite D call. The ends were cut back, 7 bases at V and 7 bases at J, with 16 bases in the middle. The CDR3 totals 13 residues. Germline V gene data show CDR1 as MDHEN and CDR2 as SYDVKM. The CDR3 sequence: CASTSTPVGGYTF. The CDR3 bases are TGTGCCAGCACCAGTACACCGGTCGGTGGCTACACCTTC.

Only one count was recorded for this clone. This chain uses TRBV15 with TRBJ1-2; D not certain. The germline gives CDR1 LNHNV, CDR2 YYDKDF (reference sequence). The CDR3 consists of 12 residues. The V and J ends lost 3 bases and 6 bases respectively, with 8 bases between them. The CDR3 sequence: CATSRVGNGYTF. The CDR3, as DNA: TGTGCCACCAGCAGGGTGGGGAATGGCTACACCTTC.

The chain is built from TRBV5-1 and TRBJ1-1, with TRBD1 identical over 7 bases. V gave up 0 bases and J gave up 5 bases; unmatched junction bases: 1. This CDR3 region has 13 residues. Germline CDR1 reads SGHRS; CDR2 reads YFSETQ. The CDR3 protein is CASSLDRGTEAFF. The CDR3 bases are TGCGCCAGCAGCTTGGACAGGGGAACTGAAGCTTTCTTT.

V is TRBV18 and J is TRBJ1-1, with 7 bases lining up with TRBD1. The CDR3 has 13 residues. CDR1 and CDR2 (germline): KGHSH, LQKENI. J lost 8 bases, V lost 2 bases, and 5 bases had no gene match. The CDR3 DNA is TGTGCCAGCTCACCAGGGACAGTTTACGAAGCTTTCTTT. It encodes CASSPGTVYEAFF.

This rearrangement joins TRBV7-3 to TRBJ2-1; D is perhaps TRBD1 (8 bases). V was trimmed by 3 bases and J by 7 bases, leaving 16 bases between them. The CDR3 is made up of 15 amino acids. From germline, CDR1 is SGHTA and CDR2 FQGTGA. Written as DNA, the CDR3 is TGTGCCAGCAGCTTCGACAGGGGAGGGTTGAATGAGCAGTTCTTC. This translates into CASSFDRGGLNEQFF. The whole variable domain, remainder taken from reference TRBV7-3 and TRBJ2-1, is GAGVSQTPSNKVTEKGKYVELRCDPISGHTALYWYRQSLGQGPEFLIYFQGTGAADDSGLPNDRFFAVRPEGSVSTLKIQRTERGDSAVYLCASSFDRGGLNEQFFGPGTRLTVL.

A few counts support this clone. In nucleotides, the CDR3 is TGTGCCAGCAGTTTACACAGGGGGAACTACGAGCAGTACTTC. Amino acids: CASSLHRGNYEQYF. The genes are TRBV27 and TRBJ2-7; TRBD1 aligns across 8 bases. V lost 2 bases and J lost 3; bases outside the gene matches: 3. CDR3 length: 14 amino acids. Germline assignment: CDR1 MNHEY and CDR2 SMNVEV (reference sequence).

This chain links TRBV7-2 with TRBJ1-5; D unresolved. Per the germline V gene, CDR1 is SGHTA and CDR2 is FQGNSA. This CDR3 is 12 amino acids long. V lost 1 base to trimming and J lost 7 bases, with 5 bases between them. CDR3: CASSLGRQPQHF. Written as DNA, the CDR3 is TGTGCCAGCAGCTTAGGACGGCAGCCCCAGCATTTT.

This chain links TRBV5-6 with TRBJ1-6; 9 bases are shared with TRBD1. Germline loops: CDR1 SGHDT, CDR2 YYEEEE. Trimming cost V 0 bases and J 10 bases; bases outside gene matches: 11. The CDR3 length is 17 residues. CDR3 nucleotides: TGTGCCAGCAGCTTGGGAGGACAGGGGATGTATGGGTCACCCCTCCACTTT. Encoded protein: CASSLGGQGMYGSPLHF.

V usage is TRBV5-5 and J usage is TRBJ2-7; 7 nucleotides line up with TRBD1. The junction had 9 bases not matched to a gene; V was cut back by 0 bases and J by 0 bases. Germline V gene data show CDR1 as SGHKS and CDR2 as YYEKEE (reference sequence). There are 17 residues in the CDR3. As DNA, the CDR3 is TGTGCCAGCAGCTTGGGAGGACAGGACCTGAGCTCCTACGAGCAGTACTTC. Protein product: CASSLGGQDLSSYEQYF.

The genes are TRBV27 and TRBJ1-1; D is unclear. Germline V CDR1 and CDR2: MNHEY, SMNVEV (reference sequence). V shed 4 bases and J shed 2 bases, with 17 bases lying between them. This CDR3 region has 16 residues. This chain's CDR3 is CASSSRREIYNTEAFF. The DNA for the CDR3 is TGTGCCAGCAGTTCGAGGCGGGAGATTTATAACACTGAAGCTTTCTTT.

As DNA, the CDR3 is TGTGCCAGCAGCTTAGCGGTCGCTGGAAACACCATATATTTT. This sequence encodes CASSLAVAGNTIYF. The chain joins TRBV11-2 to TRBJ1-3; no clear D. Between the trimmed V and J ends, which lost 1 base and 2 bases, there was a span of 6 bases. This CDR3 has 14 amino acids. CDR1 and CDR2 (germline): SGHAT, FQNNGV.

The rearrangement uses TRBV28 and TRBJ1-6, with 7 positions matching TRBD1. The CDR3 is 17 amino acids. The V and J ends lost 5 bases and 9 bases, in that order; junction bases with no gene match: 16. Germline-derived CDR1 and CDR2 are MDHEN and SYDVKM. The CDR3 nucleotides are TGTGCCAGCAGTCCCGGGACAGTAACCGTTTGGGGTTCACCCCTCCACTTT. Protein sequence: CASSPGTVTVWGSPLHF.

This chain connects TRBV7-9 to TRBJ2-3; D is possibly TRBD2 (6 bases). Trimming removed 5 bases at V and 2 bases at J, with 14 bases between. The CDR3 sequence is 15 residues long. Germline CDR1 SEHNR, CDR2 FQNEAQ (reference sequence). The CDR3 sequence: CASSRDSIYTDTQYF. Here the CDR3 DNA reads TGTGCCAGCAGCCGGGACTCGATATACACAGATACGCAGTATTTT. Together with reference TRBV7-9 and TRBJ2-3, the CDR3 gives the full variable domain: DTGVSQNPRHKITKRGQNVTFRCDPISEHNRLYWYRQTLGQGPEFLTYFQNEAQLEKSRLLSDRFSAERPKGSFSTLEIQRTEQGDSAMYLCASSRDSIYTDTQYFGPGTRLTVL.

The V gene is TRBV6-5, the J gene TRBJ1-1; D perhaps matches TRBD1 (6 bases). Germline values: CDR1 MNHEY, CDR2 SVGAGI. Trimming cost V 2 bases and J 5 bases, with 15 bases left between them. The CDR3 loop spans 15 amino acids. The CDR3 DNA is TGTGCCAGCAGTTACAGGGGATCCCAGGGGACTGAAGCTTTCTTT. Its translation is CASSYRGSQGTEAFF.

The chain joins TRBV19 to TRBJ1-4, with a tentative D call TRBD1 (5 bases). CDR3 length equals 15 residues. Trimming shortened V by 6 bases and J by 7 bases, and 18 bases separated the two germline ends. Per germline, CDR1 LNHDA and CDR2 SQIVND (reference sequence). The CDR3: CASRRSRGEGEKLFF. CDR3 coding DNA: TGTGCCAGTAGACGCTCTAGGGGAGAGGGTGAAAAACTGTTTTTT.

The CDR3 coding sequence is TGTGCCAGCTCATATTCACCGGGACCCCAGAACTATGGCTACACCTTC. Its translation: CASSYSPGPQNYGYTF. The chain links TRBV18 to TRBJ1-2; TRBD1 might be the D (5 bases). Germline-derived CDR1 and CDR2 are KGHSH and LQKENI. The CDR3 has 16 amino acids. The ends were cut back, 5 bases at V and 2 bases at J, with 18 bases in the middle. The full variable domain, rest sourced from reference TRBV18 and TRBJ1-2, is NAGVMQNPRHLVRRRGQEARLRCSPMKGHSHVYWYRQLPEEGLKFMVYLQKENIIDESGMPKERFSAEFPKEGPSILRIQQVVRGDSAAYFCASSYSPGPQNYGYTFGSGTRLTVV.

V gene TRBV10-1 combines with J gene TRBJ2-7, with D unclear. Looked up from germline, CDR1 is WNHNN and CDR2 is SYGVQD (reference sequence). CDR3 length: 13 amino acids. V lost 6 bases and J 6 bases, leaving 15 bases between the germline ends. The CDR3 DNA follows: TGCGCCAGCAGCCCTGTCTCATTCGGCGAGCAGTACTTC. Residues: CASSPVSFGEQYF.

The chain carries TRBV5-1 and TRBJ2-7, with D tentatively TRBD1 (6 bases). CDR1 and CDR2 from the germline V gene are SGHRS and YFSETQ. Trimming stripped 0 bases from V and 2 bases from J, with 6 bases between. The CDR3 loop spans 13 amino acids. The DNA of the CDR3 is TGCGCCAGCAGCTTGGACAGGGCCTACGAGCAGTACTTC. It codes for CASSLDRAYEQYF.

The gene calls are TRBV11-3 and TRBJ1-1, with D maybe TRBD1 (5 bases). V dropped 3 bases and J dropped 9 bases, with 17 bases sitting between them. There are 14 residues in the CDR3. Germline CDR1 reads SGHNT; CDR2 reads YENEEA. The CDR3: CASSFSGGSSQAFF. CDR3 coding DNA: TGTGCCAGCAGCTTCTCGGGGGGATCTTCTCAAGCTTTCTTT.

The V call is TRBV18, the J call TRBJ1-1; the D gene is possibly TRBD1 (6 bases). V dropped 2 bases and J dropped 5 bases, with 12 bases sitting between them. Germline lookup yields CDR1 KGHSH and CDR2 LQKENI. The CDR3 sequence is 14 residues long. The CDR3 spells CASSPEGQGTEAFF. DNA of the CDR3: TGTGCCAGCTCACCAGAAGGGCAGGGGACTGAAGCTTTCTTT.

DNA of the CDR3: TGTGCCAGCAGTAAGACAGGAATAGCCACAGATACGCAGTATTTT. It yields the protein CASSKTGIATDTQYF. This chain joins TRBV6-4 and TRBJ2-3; D perhaps matches TRBD1 (6 bases). Germline values: CDR1 MRHNA, CDR2 SNTAGT. V was shortened by 5 bases and J by 2 bases, with 14 bases between the two germline ends. The CDR3 runs to 15 residues.

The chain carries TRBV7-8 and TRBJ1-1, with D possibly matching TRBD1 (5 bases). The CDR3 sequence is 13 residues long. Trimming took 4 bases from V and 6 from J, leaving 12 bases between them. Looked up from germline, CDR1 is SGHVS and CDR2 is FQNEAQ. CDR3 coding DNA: TGTGCCAGCAGCTCACACGCAGGGTCTGAAGCTTTCTTT. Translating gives CASSSHAGSEAFF.

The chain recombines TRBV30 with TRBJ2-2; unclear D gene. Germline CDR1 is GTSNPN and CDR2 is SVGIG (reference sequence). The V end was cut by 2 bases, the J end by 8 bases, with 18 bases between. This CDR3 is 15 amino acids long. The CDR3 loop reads CAWSPGVGLMGELFF. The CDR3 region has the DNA TGTGCCTGGAGTCCTGGGGTCGGATTGATGGGGGAGCTGTTTTTT.

The CDR3 DNA is TGTGCCAGCAGCCGTCGAGGACAGGGTAGGAATTCACCCCTCCACTTT. It specifies CASSRRGQGRNSPLHF. The rearrangement joins TRBV5-4 to TRBJ1-6; 8 bases match TRBD1. V lost 4 bases to trimming and J lost 7 bases; unmatched junction nucleotides: 10. The CDR3 consists of 16 residues. Germline V gives CDR1 SGHNT, CDR2 YYREEE (reference sequence).